This T cell receptor (beta chain) originates from a study of shared clonotypes between healthy human individuals. Study-level points and caveats: Estimated richness values were generally larger in naive subsets than in memory subsets. In contrast to clonotypes shared by all four donors, non-shared clonotypes had lower generation probabilities.

This CDR3 spans 16 amino acids. The germline V gene has CDR1 MGHRA and CDR2 YSYEKL. Trimming cost V 1 base and J 8 bases; bases outside gene matches: 7. A single count supports this clone. As yet, its antigen is unknown. For each subset, genomic DNA was distributed in equal portions over several immunoSEQ plates. Clones were sequenced by immunoSEQ multiplex PCR, and TCRdb holds only the in-frame ones, with some missing. Of approximately 2.5 million clones in the sample, approximately 94% were seen once. The chain combines TRBV4-1 with TRBJ1-4; TRBD1 matches 10 bases. This clonotype originated in a young man in good health. Some clones in this sample may be carry-over from other donors' samples. Input material: naive CD4+ T cells from PBMCs. Subset noted: CD45RA+ positively selected. In DNA form, the CDR3 reads TGCGCCAGCAGCCAAGGCCGGACAGGGGGGTGGGAAAAACTGTTTTTT. Translation gives CASSQGRTGGWEKLFF.